This T cell receptor beta chain stems from a study of cytomegalovirus exposure and HLA in healthy donors. About the research overall: Earlier, approximately 180 million T cells were analyzed, and fewer than 120 million unique TCR beta sequences were found among them. HLA-typed donors were the source of tens of millions of unique TCRs, which an early data release held.

Study findings and constraints: Reportedly, TCR beta sequences accurately predicted HLA-A and HLA-B alleles in most subjects. Only CMV serostatus was available as immune exposure information.

Researchers ran the PCR with 60 Vbeta and 13 Jbeta primers. Assay: immunoSEQ multiplex PCR; the TCRdb copy retains only in-frame clones and omits some. The repertoire has 150,000 or so clones, 75% to 85% of them found once; the top ten carry 7.7%. Per germline, CDR1 LNHDA and CDR2 SQIVND (reference sequence). This CDR3 is 15 amino acids long. V lost 6 bases and J lost 2, with 17 bases in between. Of note for this clone: What it binds is unknown.

What was sequenced was PBMCs. The sequence came from a man aged 30 to 45 in good health and CMV-seropositive. The chain joins TRBV19 to TRBJ2-7; D perhaps matches TRBD2 (6 bases). The CDR3 protein is CASSPGVVVTYEQYF. CDR3 nucleotide sequence: TGTGCCAGTAGCCCGGGGGTAGTTGTCACCTACGAGCAGTACTTC.